The 8 T cell receptor beta chains below were found in one sample sequenced in a study of PD-1 blockade in mismatch repair-deficient tumors. Sequencing was performed with immunoSEQ multiplex PCR; in TCRdb, only in-frame clones are kept and a portion is missing. The data contain around 100,000 clones, over 65% of them singletons. The sample here was peripheral blood, taken around 60 weeks after starting pembrolizumab. The receptors here all came from an adult with mismatch repair-deficient cancer.

This sequence joins TRBV9 and TRBJ2-2; the match to TRBD1 covers 11 bases. The CDR3 covers 18 residues. Germline assignment: CDR1 SGDLS and CDR2 YYNGEE. Unmatched junction bases numbered 11, after V lost 4 bases and J lost 3 bases. The CDR3, as DNA: TGTGCCAGCAGCACGGGACAGGGGGTACGATGGTACACCGGGGAGCTGTTTTTT. Amino acid sequence: CASSTGQGVRWYTGELFF.

V and J are TRBV11-3 and TRBJ2-2; 10 nucleotides agree with TRBD2. Trimming cost V 5 bases and J 5 bases; bases outside gene matches: 8. CDR3 length equals 16 residues. The germline CDR1 and CDR2 sequences are SGHNT and YENEEA. CDR3 amino acids: CASSPIAGGGTGELFF. CDR3 coding DNA: TGTGCCAGCAGCCCAATAGCGGGAGGTGGTACCGGGGAGCTGTTTTTT.

The rearrangement links TRBV5-4 to TRBJ2-7; tentatively, D is TRBD1 or TRBD2 (5 bases each). The CDR3 is 15 residues long. The germline gives CDR1 SGHNT, CDR2 YYREEE (reference sequence). V was cut by 5 bases and J by 0 bases, with 15 bases left in between. In DNA, the CDR3 is TGTGCCAGCAGAGTTGGGGACCCAAGCTCCTACGAGCAGTACTTC. Amino acids: CASRVGDPSSYEQYF.

The chain is built from TRBV6-1 and TRBJ1-5, with D unclear. Germline V lookup: CDR1 MNHNS, CDR2 SASEGT. V gave up 6 bases and J gave up 5 bases, with 14 bases separating them. The CDR3 has 14 residues. CDR3 sequence: CASSLDGGYQPQHF. Here the CDR3 DNA reads TGTGCCAGCAGCTTGGATGGAGGTTATCAGCCCCAGCATTTT.

The V gene is TRBV10-3, the J gene TRBJ2-1, with D possibly matching TRBD1 (5 bases). CDR3 length: 12 residues. Between the trimmed V and J ends, which lost 3 bases and 7 bases, there was a span of 7 bases. Germline-derived CDR1 and CDR2 are ENHRY and SYGVKD. CDR3 DNA sequence: TGTGCCATCAGTGAAACAGGTAATGAGCAGTTCTTC. Amino acid sequence: CAISETGNEQFF.

This clone is a singleton in its sample. CDR3 nucleotide sequence: TGCGCCAGCAGCCCCGGGAGGGTTCAGGGCAAAAACATTCAGTACTTC. Translated, it gives CASSPGRVQGKNIQYF. J is TRBJ2-4 and V is TRBV5-1, with 8 positions matching TRBD2. V dropped 4 bases and J dropped 3; count of bases not matched to a gene: 9. The CDR3 has 16 residues. CDR1 and CDR2 from the germline V gene are SGHRS and YFSETQ.

CDR3 in DNA: TGTGCCAGCAGCCAAGATCATGCCGGACTGTCGGACGAGCAGTACTTC. This sequence encodes CASSQDHAGLSDEQYF. The chain has TRBV14 and TRBJ2-5, with D perhaps matching TRBD2 (5 bases). The closer fit of TRBJ2-7 to the DNA end suggests the J call may be wrong. CDR3 length equals 16 residues. Looked up from germline, CDR1 is SGHDN and CDR2 is FVKESK.

The chain has TRBV2 and TRBJ2-7, with D perhaps TRBD1 or TRBD2 (5 bases each). V was pared by 5 bases and J by 12 bases, with 17 bases between. The CDR3 has 12 amino acids. CDR1 is SNHLY and CDR2 is FYNNEI in the germline V gene. The CDR3 DNA sequence: TGTGCCAGCAGTCTGGGACGGAGCGAGGGGTACTTC. It encodes CASSLGRSEGYF. Drawing the rest from reference TRBV2 and TRBJ2-7, the complete variable domain is EPEVTQTPSHQVTQMGQEVILRCVPISNHLYFYWYRQILGQKVEFLVSFYNNEISEKSEIFDDQFSVERPDGSNFTLKIRSTKLEDSAMYFCASSLGRSEGYFGPGTRLTVT.